The following is a T cell receptor (beta chain) sequence with its context. V dropped 1 base and J dropped 0 bases, with 5 bases sitting between them. This CDR3 spans 14 amino acids. CDR1 is KGHSH, CDR2 LQKENI, per germline. This specimen belongs to a study of blood T cell repertoires in COVID-19. On the study more broadly: Whether acute or convalescent, the COVID-19 samples came from the United States, Italy and Spain. T cells, B-cell-depleted T cells, or PBMCs supplied cDNA or gDNA.

Authors' analysis steps: Amplifying reference gene primers gave estimates of nucleated cell counts. Assay used: immunoSEQ multiplex PCR; TCRdb lists only in-frame clones, some missing. V and J calls and clone size are given by that table; D and trimming were obtained from the DNA. The table lists approximately 220,000 clones, 81% of them singletons. The origin of this receptor is a woman of 80 years or more with acute or convalescent COVID-19. The rearrangement links TRBV18 to TRBJ2-3; no clear D gene. Sequencing was done on a sample of peripheral blood. The CDR3 sequence: CASSPRLSTDTQYF. As DNA, the CDR3 is TGTGCCAGCTCACCACGACTGAGCACAGATACGCAGTATTTT.